This passage covers 32 T cell receptor beta chains from one sample sequenced in a study of blood T cell repertoires in COVID-19. Some clones are missing from TCRdb's copy, which holds only in-frame ones; the method was immunoSEQ multiplex PCR. The sample shows about 150,000 clones, roughly 91% of them seen only once. The material sequenced was peripheral blood. The receptor source for this set is a man younger than 35 with COVID-19, enrolled during active disease.

The rearrangement joins TRBV9 to TRBJ2-7, with D uncertain. The CDR3 sequence is 14 residues long. CDR1 and CDR2 from the germline V gene are SGDLS and YYNGEE. V lost 2 bases and J lost 1, with 10 bases in between. CDR3 residues: CASSVGPGSYEQYF. The CDR3 nucleotides read TGTGCCAGCAGCGTTGGCCCAGGATCCTACGAGCAGTACTTC.

The chain recombines TRBV5-1 with TRBJ2-2; perhaps TRBD2 as D (5 bases). The V end lost 0 bases, the J end lost 4 bases, and 13 bases lay between the germline ends. The CDR3 length is 16 residues. Germline CDR1 is SGHRS and CDR2 is YFSETQ. The CDR3, as DNA: TGCGCCAGCAGCTTGGGATTAAGCGGCCCCACCGGGGAGCTGTTTTTT. Translating it yields CASSLGLSGPTGELFF.

This sequence joins TRBV28 and TRBJ1-5; TRBD1 matches at 8 bases. Trimming removed 6 bases from V and 5 bases from J; junction bases left unmatched: 15. Per the germline V gene, CDR1 is MDHEN and CDR2 is SYDVKM. The CDR3 contains 17 residues. The CDR3 region has the DNA TGTGCCAGCAGGTACGTCAGGGGGCGCCGGTTAGATCAGCCCCAGCATTTT. Protein: CASRYVRGRRLDQPQHF.

The rearrangement joins TRBV7-9 to TRBJ1-1, with TRBD1 matching 7 bases. Germline V gene sequence: CDR1 SEHNR, CDR2 FQNEAQ (reference sequence). V shed 2 bases and J 11 bases; nucleotides not matched to a gene: 8. This CDR3 contains 13 residues. CDR3 bases: TGTGCCAGCAGCTTACCGGGACAGCCGGGGGCTTTCTTT. This translates into CASSLPGQPGAFF.

This clone appeared once. CDR3 bases: TGTGCCAGCAGCTTAAACCCAGCGTCCTACAATGAGCAGTTCTTC. Protein sequence: CASSLNPASYNEQFF. The chain is built from TRBV7-3 and TRBJ2-1; unclear D gene. This CDR3 has 15 residues. V was cut by 1 base and J by 1 base, with 8 bases left in between. Germline V gene data show CDR1 as SGHTA and CDR2 as FQGTGA.

The gene calls are TRBV29-1 and TRBJ2-2, with D possibly being TRBD1 (5 bases). Germline values: CDR1 SQVTM, CDR2 ANQGSEA. CDR3 size: 15 residues. Trimming removed 1 base from V and 0 bases from J, with 9 bases in between. CDR3 nucleotide sequence: TGCAGCGTTGAAGGGGGCAGGACGAACACCGGGGAGCTGTTTTTT. Protein: CSVEGGRTNTGELFF.

The rearrangement joins TRBV5-6 to TRBJ2-7; 8 bases fit TRBD1. Per germline, CDR1 SGHDT and CDR2 YYEEEE. The V and J ends lost 3 bases and 7 bases, in that order; junction bases with no gene match: 15. The CDR3 totals 16 residues. The CDR3 DNA reads TGTGCCAGCAGCTATCCTGTCGTCCAGGGGGCGGGAGAGCAGTACTTC. Translating gives CASSYPVVQGAGEQYF.

The count of this clone is one. The chain has TRBV11-1 and TRBJ2-1; 12 bases are shared with TRBD2. The trim removed 2 bases at V and 6 bases at J, leaving 5 bases unmatched. CDR1 and CDR2 from the germline V gene are SGHAT and FQDESV (reference sequence). The CDR3 spans 16 residues. As DNA, the CDR3 is TGTGCCAGCAGCTTAAGACTAGCGGGAGTCCTCAATGAGCAGTTCTTC. It translates to CASSLRLAGVLNEQFF. Based on the CDR3 plus reference TRBV11-1 and TRBJ2-1, the full variable domain is EAEVAQSPRYKITEKSQAVAFWCDPISGHATLYWYRQILGQGPELLVQFQDESVVDDSQLPKDRFSAERLKGVDSTLKIQPAELGDSAMYLCASSLRLAGVLNEQFFGPGTRLTVL.

The chain carries TRBV5-6 and TRBJ2-7; a weak D match, TRBD2 (6 bases). Germline-derived CDR1 and CDR2 are SGHDT and YYEEEE. V was pared by 0 bases and J by 1 base, with 14 bases between. This CDR3 contains 16 residues. CDR3 DNA: TGTGCCAGCAGCTTGGGGTTTGAGGACTATTCCTACGAGCAGTACTTC. Its protein is CASSLGFEDYSYEQYF.

This chain joins TRBV29-1 and TRBJ2-7, with a possible D match to TRBD1 (5 bases). Trimming took 7 bases from V and 0 from J, leaving 13 bases between them. This CDR3 has 13 amino acids. Germline V gene data show CDR1 as SQVTM and CDR2 as ANQGSEA. CDR3 bases: TGCAGCGACCGGACACTGGACTCCTACGAGCAGTACTTC. Translated: CSDRTLDSYEQYF.

The chain recombines TRBV9 with TRBJ2-1; 7 nucleotides match TRBD1. V shed 9 bases, J shed 5 bases, and the junction held 14 bases outside the gene matches. Germline-derived CDR1 and CDR2 are SGDLS and YYNGEE. The CDR3 has 15 amino acids. As DNA, the CDR3 is TGTGCCAACAAAACAAGGGGGCTTGGGGACAATGAGCAGTTCTTC. This translates into CANKTRGLGDNEQFF.

For this clone: The conserved phenylalanine or tryptophan normally closing the CDR3 is absent here, so this likely arose from a read error. This chain joins TRBV7-9 and TRBJ1-2; D unresolved. V lost 5 bases to trimming and J lost 4 bases, with 11 bases between them. CDR1 is SEHNR, CDR2 FQNEAQ, per germline (reference sequence). The CDR3 loop spans 13 amino acids. Here the CDR3 DNA reads TGTGCCAGCAGCCCAACAGTTCTCTATGGCTACACCCTC. Encoded protein: CASSPTVLYGYTL.

V usage is TRBV28 and J usage is TRBJ2-1; 8 nucleotides align to TRBD2. Trimming took 8 bases from V and 3 from J; bases not matched to a gene: 9. Germline V gene data show CDR1 as MDHEN and CDR2 as SYDVKM. The length of the CDR3 is 15 residues. The CDR3 is CASRLSGGHYNEQFF. CDR3 nucleotide sequence: TGTGCCAGCCGCCTGTCGGGAGGGCACTACAATGAGCAGTTCTTC. Drawing the rest from reference TRBV28 and TRBJ2-1, the complete variable domain is DVKVTQSSRYLVKRTGEKVFLECVQDMDHENMFWYRQDPGLGLRLIYFSYDVKMKEKGDIPEGYSVSREKKERFSLILESASTNQTSMYLCASRLSGGHYNEQFFGPGTRLTVL.

The chain joins TRBV27 to TRBJ2-1; D gene uncertain. The CDR3 spans 15 residues. CDR1 and CDR2 from the germline V gene are MNHEY and SMNVEV (reference sequence). With 2 bases removed from V and 4 bases from J, the gap between germline ends came to 12 bases. This CDR3 reads CASSLANPPYNEQFF. The CDR3 region has the DNA TGTGCCAGCAGTTTAGCTAATCCCCCGTACAATGAGCAGTTCTTC.

The CDR3 protein is CASSFGPSGNTGELFF. The CDR3, as DNA: TGTGCCAGCAGCTTTGGTCCTAGCGGGAACACCGGGGAGCTGTTTTTT. This rearrangement joins TRBV13 to TRBJ2-2, with 7 nucleotides matching TRBD2. Germline CDR1 PRHDT, CDR2 FYEKMQ (reference sequence). Trimming cost V 3 bases and J 1 base; bases outside gene matches: 5. CDR3 length equals 16 residues.

The count of this clone is one. The same CDR3 also results from other DNA sequences found in this sample. The chain recombines TRBV4-1 with TRBJ2-7, with 11 positions matching TRBD1. V was pared by 1 base and J by 3 bases, with 2 bases of the junction left unmatched. The CDR3 runs 15 residues. Germline V CDR1 and CDR2: MGHRA, YSYEKL. As DNA, the CDR3 is TGCGCCAGCAGCCAAGCCGGGACAGGGGGCTACGAGCAGTACTTC. The encoded protein is CASSQAGTGGYEQYF.

The J gene is TRBJ2-7, the V gene TRBV6-6; D ambiguous. Germline lookup yields CDR1 MNHNY and CDR2 SVGAGI (reference sequence). The CDR3 length is 16 residues. With 0 bases removed from V and 1 base from J, the gap between germline ends came to 13 bases. CDR3 amino acids: CASSYSLRKTSYEQYF. The CDR3 DNA reads as TGTGCCAGCAGTTACTCCTTGCGTAAGACATCCTACGAGCAGTACTTC.

The chain is built from TRBV6-5 and TRBJ1-5; 11 nucleotides line up with TRBD1. Germline assignment: CDR1 MNHEY and CDR2 SVGAGI. After removal of 5 bases from V and 2 bases from J, the junction contained 2 bases not matched to a gene. The CDR3 consists of 15 residues. The CDR3, as DNA: TGTGCCAGCAGTAGGGACAGGGGGGGCAATCAGCCCCAGCATTTT. Its translation: CASSRDRGGNQPQHF.

This chain links TRBV29-1 with TRBJ2-7; maybe TRBD2 (6 bases). Germline values: CDR1 SQVTM, CDR2 ANQGSEA. Trimming left V 3 bases short and J 4 bases short, with 7 bases between. The CDR3 covers 11 residues. CDR3 protein: CSVEGGYEQYF. Written as DNA, the CDR3 is TGCAGCGTTGAGGGGGGATACGAGCAGTACTTC.

The CDR3 spells CASSRQGTREAQHF. The CDR3 DNA is TGTGCCAGCAGTAGACAGGGGACCCGAGAGGCCCAGCATTTT. The genes are TRBV2 and TRBJ1-5; TRBD1 matches 8 bases. The J segment lost 11 bases and the V segment lost 5 bases, leaving 11 bases of the junction unmatched. Germline V lookup: CDR1 SNHLY, CDR2 FYNNEI. The CDR3 sequence is 14 residues long.

V usage is TRBV9 and J usage is TRBJ2-1; 7 nucleotides align to TRBD2. The CDR3 sequence is 13 residues long. Germline CDR1 reads SGDLS; CDR2 reads YYNGEE. V gave up 3 bases and J gave up 5 bases; unmatched junction bases: 2. This chain's CDR3 is CASSGEGHNEQFF. CDR3 nucleotide sequence: TGTGCCAGCAGCGGGGAGGGACACAATGAGCAGTTCTTC. The entire variable domain, with the rest obtained from reference TRBV9 and TRBJ2-1, is as follows: DSGVTQTPKHLITATGQRVTLRCSPRSGDLSVYWYQQSLDQGLQFLIQYYNGEERAKGNILERFSAQQFPDLHSELNLSSLELGDSALYFCASSGEGHNEQFFGPGTRLTVL.

The V and J genes are TRBV6-1 and TRBJ2-7, with 8 bases aligning to TRBD1. The CDR3 extends over 18 amino acids. Germline CDR1 MNHNS, CDR2 SASEGT. The J segment lost 2 bases and the V segment lost 4 bases, leaving 16 bases of the junction unmatched. In DNA, the CDR3 is TGTGCCAGCAGTGCCCGAGATCCAGGGGGCATAAACCCCTACGAGCAGTACTTC. This encodes CASSARDPGGINPYEQYF.

This chain links TRBV6-6 with TRBJ1-1; 10 nucleotides line up with TRBD1. This CDR3 region has 15 residues. With V trimmed by 7 bases and J by 5 bases, 10 bases remained unmatched. Per the germline V gene, CDR1 is MNHNY and CDR2 is SVGAGI (reference sequence). The CDR3: CASINLGQGWTEAFF. CDR3 nucleotides: TGTGCCAGCATTAATTTGGGACAGGGGTGGACTGAAGCTTTCTTT.

This chain connects TRBV11-2 to TRBJ1-1; TRBD1 aligns across 8 bases. Germline CDR1 is SGHAT and CDR2 is FQNNGV. V shed 5 bases, J shed 4 bases, and the junction held 15 bases outside the gene matches. The CDR3 spans 17 residues. CDR3 DNA sequence: TGTGCCAGCAGCCCAGGGGTAGGCGTTACAGGGGGCACTGAAGCTTTCTTT. This encodes CASSPGVGVTGGTEAFF.

V usage is TRBV11-3 and J usage is TRBJ2-1; 9 nucleotides match TRBD2. Trimming cost V 5 bases and J 8 bases; bases outside gene matches: 4. The CDR3 runs to 13 residues. Looked up from germline, CDR1 is SGHNT and CDR2 is YENEEA. The CDR3 reads CASSPGTSHEQFF. CDR3 DNA: TGTGCCAGCAGCCCCGGGACTAGCCATGAGCAGTTCTTC.

The genes are TRBV4-3 and TRBJ1-1, with 8 bases identical to TRBD1. CDR3 length equals 15 residues. V was clipped by 0 bases and J by 6 bases; unmatched bases: 6. Germline loops: CDR1 LGHNA, CDR2 YSLEER. The DNA for the CDR3 is TGCGCCAGCAGCCAAGAGGGGACAGGCGGTTCTGAAGCTTTCTTT. It is translated as CASSQEGTGGSEAFF.

This clone was seen a single time. V is TRBV7-3 and J is TRBJ2-2; D not certain. Trimming removed 1 base from V and 0 bases from J, with 3 bases in between. The CDR3 is 14 residues long. Germline CDR1 is SGHTA and CDR2 is FQGTGA. The CDR3 DNA is TGTGCCAGCAGCTTAATAGCGAACACCGGGGAGCTGTTTTTT. Protein product: CASSLIANTGELFF.

The chain has TRBV7-2 and TRBJ2-1, with 10 positions matching TRBD2. CDR3 size: 17 residues. Looked up from germline, CDR1 is SGHTA and CDR2 is FQGNSA. V was clipped by 1 base and J by 7 bases; unmatched bases: 10. The CDR3 sequence is CASSLGPPTSGWNEQFF. CDR3 in DNA: TGTGCCAGCAGCTTAGGGCCCCCGACTAGCGGGTGGAATGAGCAGTTCTTC.

V usage is TRBV7-2 and J usage is TRBJ2-3; 7 nucleotides align to TRBD2. This CDR3 spans 13 amino acids. Germline CDR1 SGHTA, CDR2 FQGNSA. The trim removed 6 bases at V and 5 bases at J, leaving 5 bases unmatched. CDR3 amino acids: CASRPGGGDTQYF. CDR3 nucleotides: TGTGCCAGCAGACCCGGCGGGGGAGATACGCAGTATTTT.

The CDR3 protein is CASSWGLAGEDTQYF. In nucleotides, the CDR3 is TGTGCCAGCAGCTGGGGACTAGCGGGAGAAGATACGCAGTATTTT. This chain links TRBV9 with TRBJ2-3; 14 bases match TRBD2. The length of the CDR3 is 15 residues. The germline V gene has CDR1 SGDLS and CDR2 YYNGEE. Germline trimming cut 4 bases from V and 5 bases from J; bases unmatched to any gene: 3.

The chain recombines TRBV4-3 with TRBJ2-7; 9 bases align to TRBD1. Germline CDR1 reads LGHNA; CDR2 reads YSLEER. The CDR3 loop spans 16 amino acids. V lost 3 bases to trimming and J lost 3 bases; unmatched junction nucleotides: 9. CDR3 bases: TGCGCCAGCAGCCAGACGCAGACAGGGGGATACTACGAGCAGTACTTC. It yields the protein CASSQTQTGGYYEQYF.

J is TRBJ1-2 and V is TRBV30, with D possibly matching TRBD1 (5 bases). CDR3 length: 16 amino acids. CDR1 GTSNPN and CDR2 SVGIG come from the germline V gene (reference sequence). The V and J ends lost 0 bases and 4 bases respectively, with 18 bases between them. The CDR3 protein is CAWSVLSAREGYGYTF. The DNA for the CDR3 is TGTGCCTGGAGTGTCCTCTCGGCCAGGGAGGGCTATGGCTACACCTTC.